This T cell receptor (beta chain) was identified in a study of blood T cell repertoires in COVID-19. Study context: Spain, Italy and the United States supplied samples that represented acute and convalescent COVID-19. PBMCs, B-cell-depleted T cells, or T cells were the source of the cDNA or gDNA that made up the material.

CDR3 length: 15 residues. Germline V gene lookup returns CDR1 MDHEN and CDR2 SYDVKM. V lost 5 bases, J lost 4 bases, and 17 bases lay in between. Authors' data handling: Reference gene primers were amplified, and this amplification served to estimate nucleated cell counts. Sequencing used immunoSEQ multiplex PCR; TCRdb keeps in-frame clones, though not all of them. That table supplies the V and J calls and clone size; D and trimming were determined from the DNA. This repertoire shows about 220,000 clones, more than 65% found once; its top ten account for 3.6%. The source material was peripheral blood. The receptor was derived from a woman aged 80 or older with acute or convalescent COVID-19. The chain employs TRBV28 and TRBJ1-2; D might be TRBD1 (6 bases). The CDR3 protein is CASSRRAGVAYGYTF. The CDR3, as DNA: TGTGCCAGCAGTCGCCGGGCAGGGGTTGCCTATGGCTACACCTTC.